A single T cell receptor beta chain is shown here with its context. Its antigen is currently unknown. These data come from a study of identical twins. TCRdb independently ran MiXCR on the 5' RACE reads; one entry per CDR3 protein. The sample gives approximately 890,000 distinct CDR3 sequences, about 12% of which show up once; roughly 1.5% is in the top ten. Germline V CDR1 and CDR2: SGHRS, YFSETQ. Trimming pared 6 bases from V and 0 bases from J, leaving 13 bases between. The CDR3 is 14 amino acids. Whole-study findings and limits: Invariant populations such as MAIT and iNKT cells could partly muddle zero-insertion analyses.

The same data also contributed to another study, on yellow fever vaccine responses in identical twins.

Sequenced sample: PBMCs. The receptor was isolated from a woman under 30 in good health. The chain joins TRBV5-1 to TRBJ2-7, with D perhaps matching TRBD1 or TRBD2 (5 bases each). CDR3 sequence (DNA): TGCGCCAGCATGGGGACCTCAACCTCCTACGAGCAGTACTTC. It translates to CASMGTSTSYEQYF.